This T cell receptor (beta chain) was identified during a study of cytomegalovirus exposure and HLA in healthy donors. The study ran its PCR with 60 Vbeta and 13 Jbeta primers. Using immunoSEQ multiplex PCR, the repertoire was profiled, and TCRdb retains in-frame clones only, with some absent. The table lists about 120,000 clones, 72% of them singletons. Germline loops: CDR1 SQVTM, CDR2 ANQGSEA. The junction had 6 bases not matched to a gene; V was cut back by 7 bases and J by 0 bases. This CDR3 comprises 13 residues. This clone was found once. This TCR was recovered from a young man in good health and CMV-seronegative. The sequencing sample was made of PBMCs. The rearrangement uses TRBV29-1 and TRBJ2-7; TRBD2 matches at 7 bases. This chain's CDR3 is CSACLAASYEQYF. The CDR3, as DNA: TGCAGCGCCTGTCTAGCGGCCTCCTACGAGCAGTACTTC.